This is a list of T cell receptor beta chains from one sample in a study of vaccination and CD4 T cells after COVID-19. Each CDR3 protein gets one entry after TCRdb re-called the PCR reads with MiXCR. The sample lists 21,000 or so distinct CDR3 sequences, 60% to 75% seen once, with 8.5% to 10% in the top ten. Antigens for these TCRs are unknown. The sequenced material came from CD4+ T cells from blood, cultured in vitro. These receptors all stem from a human donor who had recovered from COVID-19. Each CDR3 is given with its conserved first and last residue. The D gene is left open where the match is weak. Only some rows state a clone size, as once, few, many or a class for expanded clones.

D gene: TRBD1
J gene: TRBJ1-5
V gene: TRBV18
clone size: .
CDR3 DNA: TGTGCCAGCTCATCGGACAGGGTCAATCAGCCCCAGCATTTT
CDR3 protein: CASSSDRVNQPQHF

D gene: TRBD2
J gene: TRBJ2-1
V gene: TRBV15
clone size: .
CDR3 DNA: TGTGCCACCAGCAGAGCCCTAAAACCACTAGCGGACAATGAGCAGTTCTTC
CDR3 protein: CATSRALKPLADNEQFF

D gene: .
J gene: TRBJ2-7
V gene: TRBV6-5
clone size: .
CDR3 DNA: TGTGCCAGCAGTTACGAACACCACTACGAGCAGTACTTC
CDR3 protein: CASSYEHHYEQYF

D gene: TRBD1
J gene: TRBJ1-2
V gene: TRBV20-1
clone size: .
CDR3 DNA: TGCAGTGCTAGCGAACAGGGGGCGCATGGCTACACCTTC
CDR3 protein: CSASEQGAHGYTF

D gene: .
J gene: TRBJ1-6
V gene: TRBV20-1
clone size: .
CDR3 DNA: TGCAGTGCTAGATCGGCTCGGCGGGATAATTCACCCCTCCACTTT
CDR3 protein: CSARSARRDNSPLHF

D gene: .
J gene: TRBJ1-5
V gene: TRBV12-3/TRBV12-4
clone size: once
CDR3 DNA: TGTGCCAGCAGGGCCGGGACTCTACATCAGCCCCAGCATTTT
CDR3 protein: CASRAGTLHQPQHF

D gene: .
J gene: TRBJ2-3
V gene: TRBV24-1
clone size: .
CDR3 DNA: TGTGCCACCAACTACGCCCCCCGACCTAGCACAGATACGCAGTATTTT
CDR3 protein: CATNYAPRPSTDTQYF

D gene: .
J gene: TRBJ1-5
V gene: TRBV30
clone size: .
CDR3 DNA: TGTGCCTGGAGTGTTGCGCAGACTGGGCCCCAGCATTTT
CDR3 protein: CAWSVAQTGPQHF

D gene: .
J gene: TRBJ1-1
V gene: TRBV7-6
clone size: .
CDR3 DNA: TGTGCCAGCAGCCGGACGGTGAACACTGAAGCTTTCTTT
CDR3 protein: CASSRTVNTEAFF

D gene: TRBD1
J gene: TRBJ1-5
V gene: TRBV2
clone size: few
CDR3 DNA: TGTGCCAGCAGACTAACAGGGGTCTATCAGCCCCAGCATTTT
CDR3 protein: CASRLTGVYQPQHF

D gene: .
J gene: TRBJ2-2
V gene: TRBV6-1
clone size: .
CDR3 DNA: TGTGCCAGCAGTGCGGGTAGCGCGGGCACCGGGGAGCTGTTTTTT
CDR3 protein: CASSAGSAGTGELFF

D gene: .
J gene: TRBJ1-5
V gene: TRBV7-8
clone size: .
CDR3 DNA: TGTGCCAGCAGCTTAACGGGATTGGGAAGCAATCAGCCCCAGCATTTT
CDR3 protein: CASSLTGLGSNQPQHF

D gene: .
J gene: TRBJ1-5
V gene: TRBV20-1
clone size: .
CDR3 DNA: TGCAGTGCTAGACCCTGGCAGGATGGTCAGCCCCAGCATTTT
CDR3 protein: CSARPWQDGQPQHF

D gene: TRBD1
J gene: TRBJ1-3
V gene: TRBV11-2
clone size: once
CDR3 DNA: TGTGCCAGCAGTCCTCGAGACTGGACAGGGGGCTTGGCTGGAAACACCATATATTTT
CDR3 protein: CASSPRDWTGGLAGNTIYF

D gene: .
J gene: TRBJ1-2
V gene: TRBV20-1
clone size: .
CDR3 DNA: TGCAGTGCTAGAGCCGGGACGTGGTATGGCTACACCTTC
CDR3 protein: CSARAGTWYGYTF

D gene: .
J gene: TRBJ2-3
V gene: TRBV6-2/TRBV6-3
clone size: .
CDR3 DNA: TGTGCCAGTACTAATCCTGGAGATACGCAGTATTTT
CDR3 protein: CASTNPGDTQYF

D gene: .
J gene: TRBJ2-7
V gene: TRBV27
clone size: .
CDR3 DNA: TGTGCCAGCAGTTGGGGACCAGGACAAACTAACGAGCAGTACTTC
CDR3 protein: CASSWGPGQTNEQYF

D gene: TRBD1
J gene: TRBJ1-2
V gene: TRBV24-1
clone size: .
CDR3 DNA: TGTGCCACCAGGGGGAGACAGGGAGATAAACTCAACTTC
CDR3 protein: CATRGRQGDKLNF

D gene: .
J gene: TRBJ2-3
V gene: TRBV19
clone size: .
CDR3 DNA: TGTGCCAGTCGTATGAGGGAGGCAGGCGCAGATACGCAGTATTTT
CDR3 protein: CASRMREAGADTQYF

D gene: .
J gene: TRBJ1-5
V gene: TRBV24-1
clone size: .
CDR3 DNA: TGTGCCACCAATGATTTGGGGCAGGGTCAGCCCCAGCATTTT
CDR3 protein: CATNDLGQGQPQHF

D gene: TRBD2
J gene: TRBJ2-2
V gene: TRBV7-2
clone size: .
CDR3 DNA: TGTGCCAGCAGCTTAGCAGCGGCGGGAGGGGCCGGGGAGCTGTTTTTT
CDR3 protein: CASSLAAAGGAGELFF

D gene: .
J gene: TRBJ1-5
V gene: TRBV6-2/TRBV6-3
clone size: .
CDR3 DNA: TGTGCCAGCAGTTATGCAGTGCGTGCGGGCCAGCCCCAGCATTTT
CDR3 protein: CASSYAVRAGQPQHF

D gene: TRBD2
J gene: TRBJ2-1
V gene: TRBV7-2
clone size: .
CDR3 DNA: TGTGCCAGCAGCTTCCTAGCGGGAGGCGATGAGCAGTTCTTC
CDR3 protein: CASSFLAGGDEQFF

D gene: TRBD1
J gene: TRBJ1-2
V gene: TRBV6-5
clone size: .
CDR3 DNA: TGTGCCAGCAGTTACTCGACAGGGAACTATGGCTACACCTTC
CDR3 protein: CASSYSTGNYGYTF

D gene: .
J gene: TRBJ1-5
V gene: TRBV15
clone size: .
CDR3 DNA: TGTGCCACCAGCTCAAAATATGGGGGGTTTGTTGACAATCAGCCCCAGCATTTT
CDR3 protein: CATSSKYGGFVDNQPQHF

D gene: .
J gene: TRBJ1-4
V gene: TRBV20-1
clone size: .
CDR3 DNA: TGCAGTGCTAGAGATCTGAAACAGGGTCGGGAAAAACTGTTTTTT
CDR3 protein: CSARDLKQGREKLFF

D gene: TRBD1
J gene: TRBJ1-2
V gene: TRBV20-1
clone size: .
CDR3 DNA: TGCAGGGGAAGGGGGCCCCCGCAGAGCTACACCTTC
CDR3 protein: CRGRGPPQSYTF

D gene: .
J gene: TRBJ1-5
V gene: TRBV27
clone size: .
CDR3 DNA: TGTGCCAGCAGGAGAGGGGGTCTCAATAGCAATCAGCCCCAGCATTTT
CDR3 protein: CASRRGGLNSNQPQHF

D gene: .
J gene: TRBJ2-2
V gene: TRBV4-1
clone size: .
CDR3 DNA: TGCGCCAGCAGCCAAGATTGGTGGGAGGAGCTGTTTTTT
CDR3 protein: CASSQDWWEELFF

D gene: .
J gene: TRBJ1-2
V gene: TRBV7-2
clone size: .
CDR3 DNA: TGTGCCAGCAGCATCACTACCAACTCCTATGGCTACACCTTC
CDR3 protein: CASSITTNSYGYTF

D gene: .
J gene: TRBJ2-5
V gene: TRBV28
clone size: few
CDR3 DNA: TGTGCCAGCCGGATCCCTAGGCCACAAGAGACCCAGTACTTC
CDR3 protein: CASRIPRPQETQYF

D gene: TRBD1
J gene: TRBJ1-3
V gene: TRBV28
clone size: .
CDR3 DNA: TGTACCAGCAAGCAGGGACAGGGAAACACCATATATTTT
CDR3 protein: CTSKQGQGNTIYF

D gene: TRBD1
J gene: TRBJ1-3
V gene: TRBV30
clone size: .
CDR3 DNA: TGTGCCTGGGGGCCCAGGGGGAAAAGGGGCTCTGGAAACACCATATATTTT
CDR3 protein: CAWGPRGKRGSGNTIYF

D gene: .
J gene: TRBJ2-3
V gene: TRBV24-1
clone size: .
CDR3 DNA: TGTGCCACCAGTGACGATAGGGGGGAGGGCCCTCGAACGGCAGATACGCAGTATTTT
CDR3 protein: CATSDDRGEGPRTADTQYF

D gene: TRBD1
J gene: TRBJ1-1
V gene: TRBV5-1
clone size: .
CDR3 DNA: TGCGCCAGCAGCTTGGATCCGGGACAGGGGGCGCAGGCTTTCTTT
CDR3 protein: CASSLDPGQGAQAFF

D gene: .
J gene: TRBJ1-1
V gene: TRBV28
clone size: .
CDR3 DNA: TGTGCCAGCAGTTTGAGTGGGACCGGGGCTTTCTTT
CDR3 protein: CASSLSGTGAFF

D gene: .
J gene: TRBJ2-7
V gene: TRBV28
clone size: .
CDR3 DNA: TGTGCCAGCAGTGTATACGGACTCATAGATTCCTCCTACGAGCAGTACTTC
CDR3 protein: CASSVYGLIDSSYEQYF

D gene: .
J gene: TRBJ1-5
V gene: TRBV6-5
clone size: .
CDR3 DNA: TGTGCCAGCAGTTACCCGAAGGGGGTGAAAACTTGGCCCCAGCATTTT
CDR3 protein: CASSYPKGVKTWPQHF

D gene: TRBD2
J gene: TRBJ2-2
V gene: TRBV7-2
clone size: once
CDR3 DNA: TGTGCCAGCAGCTTCCGACTAGCGGGAGCGGCCGGGGAGCTGTTTTTT
CDR3 protein: CASSFRLAGAAGELFF

D gene: TRBD2
J gene: TRBJ2-2
V gene: TRBV7-2
clone size: .
CDR3 DNA: TGTGCCAGCAGCCCGACTAGCGGGAGGCCTGGGGAGCTGTTTTTT
CDR3 protein: CASSPTSGRPGELFF

D gene: .
J gene: TRBJ2-3
V gene: TRBV2
clone size: .
CDR3 DNA: TGTGCCAGCAGTGACCCAGATACGCAGTATTTT
CDR3 protein: CASSDPDTQYF

D gene: TRBD2
J gene: TRBJ2-2
V gene: TRBV19
clone size: .
CDR3 DNA: TGTGCCAGTAGTATAGTCGGGCGGGAGCAGGGCGGGGAGCTGTTTTTT
CDR3 protein: CASSIVGREQGGELFF

D gene: TRBD1
J gene: TRBJ2-7
V gene: TRBV5-1
clone size: .
CDR3 DNA: TGCGCCAGCGGCACCCTTGGGACAGGGGGCTACGAGCAGTACTTC
CDR3 protein: CASGTLGTGGYEQYF

D gene: .
J gene: TRBJ1-1
V gene: TRBV7-8
clone size: .
CDR3 DNA: TGTGCCAGCAGCTTAGTCGGCGCGGGGTCGAACACTGAAGCTTTCTTT
CDR3 protein: CASSLVGAGSNTEAFF

D gene: TRBD2
J gene: TRBJ2-1
V gene: TRBV20-1
clone size: .
CDR3 DNA: TGCAGTGCTAGAGAAGGGTTATATAGCGGTCCGGGGGGGGAGCAGTTCTTC
CDR3 protein: CSAREGLYSGPGGEQFF

D gene: .
J gene: TRBJ1-5
V gene: TRBV30
clone size: .
CDR3 DNA: TGTGCCTGGGGGATACAGGGACACCAGCCCCAGCATTTT
CDR3 protein: CAWGIQGHQPQHF

D gene: .
J gene: TRBJ1-6
V gene: TRBV14
clone size: few
CDR3 DNA: TGTGCCAGCAGCCGGCGGGGCCCGGGGTTGGGGACACCCCTCCACTTT
CDR3 protein: CASSRRGPGLGTPLHF

D gene: .
J gene: TRBJ2-5
V gene: TRBV6-2/TRBV6-3
clone size: .
CDR3 DNA: TGTGCCAGCAGCCGAAAATCCGGGACCCAGTACTTC
CDR3 protein: CASSRKSGTQYF

D gene: TRBD1
J gene: TRBJ1-2
V gene: TRBV6-1
clone size: .
CDR3 DNA: TGTGCCAGCAACATGGACAGGGGACGGAACTATGGCTACACCTTC
CDR3 protein: CASNMDRGRNYGYTF